This TCR beta chain was identified in a study of blood T cells in healthy people across ages. This clonotype was seen only a few times. V was cut by 2 bases and J by 10 bases, with 24 bases left in between. This CDR3 is 16 amino acids long. Germline CDR1 is DFQATT and CDR2 is SNEGSKA (reference sequence). It was with a sample-barcoded 5' primer and a J-beta primer mix that a second PCR of roughly 6 to 12 cycles was run. TCRdb called the 5' RACE reads again in MiXCR, with one record for every CDR3 protein. The sample lists around 1.5 million distinct CDR3 sequences; roughly 40% were seen once. Specimen: blood. This chain links TRBV20-1 with TRBJ2-1; no firm D call. The receptor was derived from a woman aged 18-30 years in good health. The CDR3 loop reads CSARPPRSLMLGEQFF. The CDR3 bases are TGCAGTGCTAGACCCCCCCGGTCTCTAATGCTAGGCGAGCAGTTCTTC.